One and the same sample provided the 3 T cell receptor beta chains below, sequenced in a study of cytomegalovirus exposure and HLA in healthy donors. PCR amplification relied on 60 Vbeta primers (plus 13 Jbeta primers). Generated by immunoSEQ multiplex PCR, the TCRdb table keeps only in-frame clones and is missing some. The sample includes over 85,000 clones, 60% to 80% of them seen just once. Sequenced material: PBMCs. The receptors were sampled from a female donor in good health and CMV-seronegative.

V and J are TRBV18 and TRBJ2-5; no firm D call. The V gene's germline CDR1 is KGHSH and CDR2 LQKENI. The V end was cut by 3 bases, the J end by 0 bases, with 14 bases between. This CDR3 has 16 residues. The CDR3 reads CASSPGTQPYQETQYF. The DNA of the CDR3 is TGTGCCAGCTCACCTGGTACACAACCGTACCAAGAGACCCAGTACTTC.

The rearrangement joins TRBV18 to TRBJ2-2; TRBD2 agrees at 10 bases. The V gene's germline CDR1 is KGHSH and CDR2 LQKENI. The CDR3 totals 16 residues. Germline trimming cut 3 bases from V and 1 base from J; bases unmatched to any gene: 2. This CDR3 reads CASSPWTSGNTGELFF. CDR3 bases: TGTGCCAGCTCACCTTGGACTAGCGGGAACACCGGGGAGCTGTTTTTT. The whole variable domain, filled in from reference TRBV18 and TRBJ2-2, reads NAGVMQNPRHLVRRRGQEARLRCSPMKGHSHVYWYRQLPEEGLKFMVYLQKENIIDESGMPKERFSAEFPKEGPSILRIQQVVRGDSAAYFCASSPWTSGNTGELFFGEGSRLTVL.

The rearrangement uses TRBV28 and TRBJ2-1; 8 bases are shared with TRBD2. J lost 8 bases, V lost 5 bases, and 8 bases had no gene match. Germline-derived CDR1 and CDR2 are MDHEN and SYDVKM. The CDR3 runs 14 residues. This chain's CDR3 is CASSAGLVRDEQFF. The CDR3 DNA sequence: TGTGCCAGCAGTGCGGGACTAGTTAGGGATGAGCAGTTCTTC. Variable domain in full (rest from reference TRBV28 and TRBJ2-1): DVKVTQSSRYLVKRTGEKVFLECVQDMDHENMFWYRQDPGLGLRLIYFSYDVKMKEKGDIPEGYSVSREKKERFSLILESASTNQTSMYLCASSAGLVRDEQFFGPGTRLTVL.